This T cell receptor beta chain was profiled in a study of cytomegalovirus exposure and HLA in healthy donors (dated by TCRdb to 2016 to 2017). In terms of the full investigation: An earlier analysis of approximately 600 of the donors reported 250 to 300 Gb of sequence data and around 120 million unique TCR beta sequences from around 200 million T cells. Approximately 300 gigabases of sequencing data and around 87 million unique TCR sequences were included in an early release covering around 650 HLA-typed donors. The genetic ancestry cluster associated with self-reported Caucasian donors included approximately 85% of the 398 genotyped donors. The study aimed to test whether signatures of past pathogen exposure could be identified by cataloging public T cell receptors. The study used immunosequencing to profile the T cell repertoires of approximately 630 subjects and linked those repertoires to cytomegalovirus serostatus. Besides the first cohort of around 700 subjects, a separate validation cohort made up of about 120 different subjects was used. High-throughput TCR immunosequencing, statistical association of individual TCRs with disease status, and machine learning were combined to predict cytomegalovirus infection status. In a later analysis, previously published TCR beta repertoires from some 640 donors were re-analyzed and high-resolution HLA genotyping was added so that TCR occurrence patterns could be studied. Rather than using new phenotypic data, the later analysis identified candidate immune exposures from TCR beta sequences and from how often those sequences occurred across donors. An earlier analysis of approximately 500 of the donors applied high-throughput TCR beta sequencing to assess whether each TCR beta V gene segment acted as functional or pseudogenic. Donor age, sex, ethnicity and CMV serostatus were compiled alongside the repertoire data. In a later genetic analysis, genome-wide SNP genotypes for about three fifths of the 666 donors were used, and that subset was treated as a discovery cohort. All discovery cohort repertoires had been generated using a single sequencing platform. HLA typing covered class I and class II loci at four-digit resolution. The number of donors typed differed by locus, with roughly 629-640 for A, B, C, DRB1 and DQB1, 522 for DQA1, 600 to 610 for DPA1, and 400 to 490 for DPB1. About five DR-DQ haplotypes were treated as single units for association and clustering because of strong linkage in the cohort. Among several hundred genotyped donors of the cohort, an average of roughly 230,000 unique TCR beta nucleotide sequences was sequenced per donor, of which about 19% were non-productive. Broader findings and caveats from the paper: The study listed over 150 TCR beta chains as associated with cytomegalovirus. Sequencing depth was assumed to be roughly uniform across donors in the presence/absence analyses, though that assumption may not hold. HLA typing was unavailable for some donors at each locus, so association tests used only the typed subset. Most TCR sequences were observed very rarely across donors, whereas some public TCRs were present in many individuals. A later genetic analysis associated a missense DCLRE1C variant with V-gene and J-gene trimming of TCR beta chains, and an independent cohort replicated the association. The earlier analysis of about 600 of the donors excluded 15 to 20 rarely observed V segments, including chromosome 9 orphons, because counts were too low. Cytomegalovirus status was reported to be diagnosed by the classifier with high specificity and sensitivity in both the original and validation cohorts. A cluster of highly shared sequence variants was judged likely to represent a technical artifact of the sequencing pipeline. A later analysis found that most CMV-associated TCR beta chains appeared HLA-restricted, with HLA associations seemingly driven largely by CMV exposure. According to a later genetic analysis, donors in an Asian-associated ancestry cluster had fewer N-insertions in productive TCRs than the approximately 700-donor mean. At a false discovery rate of 0.05, a later analysis linked around 15,000 TCR beta sequences to specific HLA alleles. According to a later analysis, TCR association rates differed among HLA loci, with DRB1 alleles showing the most associated TCRs and HLA-C alleles showing the fewest. In a later analysis, HLA-associated TCR beta chains showed more clonal expansion and lower generation probabilities than non-associated chains that were equally common. A further reported finding was that TCR beta sequences accurately predicted the HLA-A and HLA-B alleles for most subjects in the first cohort. Assigning TCR associations to individual alleles was difficult when HLA alleles, especially DR and DQ, strongly co-occurred. According to the authors, the approach could potentially be generalized to other disease states and immunological phenotypes. In this cohort, only TCR beta chains were sequenced, and detectable features were limited by the absence of alpha or paired-chain data. For the cohort, immune exposure information was limited to CMV serostatus. Broadly in line with IMGT annotations, most TCR beta V segments showed up in productive rearrangements about 90% or about 30% of the time in an earlier analysis of approximately 640 of the donors. Correlated functional status among segregating V segments might reflect linkage disequilibrium, but an unknown experimental factor could not be ruled out. Some IMGT-functional V segments, including TRBV6-2 and TRBV6-3, could not be told apart with the 87-base-pair reads, so those segments were excluded. In a later analysis, several top co-occurrence clusters were reported to appear linked to parvovirus B19, influenza, CMV and Epstein-Barr virus. A few of the identified cytomegalovirus-associated TCR beta chains were confirmed in vitro to be specific for cytomegalovirus antigens.

The protocol used for the library was the immunoSEQ multiplex PCR assay. For the multiplex PCR, a mixture combining 60 forward primers for TCR Vbeta segments and 13 reverse primers for TCR Jbeta segments was used. Amplification of the CDR3 region of rearranged TCR beta genes was performed with a multiplex PCR assay on genomic DNA. The Illumina HiSeq System was used to sequence the amplified TCR beta libraries as 87-base-pair reads. Per the original workflow: In a later analysis, tens of millions of unique TCR beta chains were counted across the 500 to 850 repertoires, and about 10 million of these chains were shared by at least two donors. Raw reads were error-corrected and collapsed into unique sequences by a nearest-neighbor algorithm in which closely related sequences were merged to remove PCR and sequencing errors. Alignment of CDR3 sequences to IMGT reference sequences was used to assign V, D and J gene segments. For a sequence to be retained, at least a six-nucleotide match to both a V gene segment and a J gene segment was required. A rearrangement was called productive if the CDR3 had no stop codons and remained in frame with V and J, and every other rearrangement was called non-productive. CDR3 was defined by IMGT convention, running from the second conserved V-encoded cysteine to the conserved J-encoded phenylalanine. The earlier analysis of 500 to 650 of the donors excluded any sequence lacking an unambiguous match to a single V gene segment. An earlier analysis of a few hundred of the donors called V segments functional above 56.7% productive rearrangements and segregating when the between-donor standard deviation exceeded 5%. To diagnose cytomegalovirus status from the catalog of TCR beta chain sequences, a statistical classification framework was built. In a later analysis, V and J genes were assigned by comparing TCR nucleotide sequences against IMGT/GENE-DB human TR gene sequences. A later analysis assigned CDR3 sequences and most-parsimonious VDJ recombination scenarios with the TCRdist pipeline. In a later analysis, each TCR beta chain was defined by its CDR3 amino acid sequence together with its V-gene family, and reads without a unique V-gene family were excluded. As a way to deal with suspected cross-contamination and a sequencing artifact, a later analysis dropped 500 to 700 nucleotide sequences that were highly shared and had low generation probability. A later analysis calculated a clonal expansion index for each public chain from normalized within-repertoire ranks of inferred template counts. In a later analysis, generation probabilities were computed with a VDJ recombination model fitted to out-of-frame rearrangements, and the resulting probabilities were checked against IGoR. Hypergeometric tests were used in a later analysis to score TCR-TCR, TCR-HLA and TCR-CMV co-occurrence, with a repertoire-size bias correction applied to the TCR pairs. To estimate false discovery rates, a later analysis permuted the HLA or CMV assignments 20 times. In a later analysis, co-occurring TCRs were grouped using DBSCAN, with TCRdist sequence similarity added in when clustering inside HLA-allele-positive subsets. Repertoires with fewer than 30,000 or more than 120,000 public chains, plus five repertoires with anomalous nucleotide sharing, were excluded from co-occurrence clustering. In its TCRdb copy, this immuneACCESS table keeps in-frame sequences only and misses some clones. Where compared with another copy, unresolved V genes explain less than half of these, and the others have no known cause. For V, J and clone size, that table is used; D and trimming come from the DNA. For this sample there are around 94,000 clones; 50% to 75% appear just once. The ten largest make up about 3.9% of the sample.

The cohort comprised around 700 healthy bone marrow donors. At the time of sampling, all cohort members were nominally healthy, though unrecorded immune exposures were likely present. The donor was CMV seronegative and was included in the group of a few hundred seronegative cohort members. A peripheral blood sample was provided by each donor, and peripheral blood mononuclear cells were used for TCR beta sequencing. The Qiagen DNeasy Blood Extraction Kit was used to extract genomic DNA from the blood cell samples. Relative to germline, V is 0 bases shorter and J is 7 bases shorter, with 25 bases between their ends. Reading from cysteine to phenylalanine, the CDR3 counts 19 amino acids. Only the CDR3 part of the read is kept: 57 bases, read in frame from the first base. Based on the germline V gene, the CDR1 and CDR2 sequences are LGHNA and YSLEER. About this clone: This clone's antigen is unknown. No much larger clone exists at a distance of one base, and base qualities are not known.

Sequencing input: PBMCs. This receptor was taken from a man under 40 in good health and CMV-seronegative. This receptor chain uses TRBV4-3 and TRBJ2-1; TRBD2 might be the D gene, on 6 matching bases. The nucleotide sequence reads as follows: TGCGCCAGCAGCCAAGATGGTGGGGCAGGTGCGGGACTTCGGAATGAGCAGTTCTTC. Translated, this is CASSQDGGAGAGLRNEQFF.